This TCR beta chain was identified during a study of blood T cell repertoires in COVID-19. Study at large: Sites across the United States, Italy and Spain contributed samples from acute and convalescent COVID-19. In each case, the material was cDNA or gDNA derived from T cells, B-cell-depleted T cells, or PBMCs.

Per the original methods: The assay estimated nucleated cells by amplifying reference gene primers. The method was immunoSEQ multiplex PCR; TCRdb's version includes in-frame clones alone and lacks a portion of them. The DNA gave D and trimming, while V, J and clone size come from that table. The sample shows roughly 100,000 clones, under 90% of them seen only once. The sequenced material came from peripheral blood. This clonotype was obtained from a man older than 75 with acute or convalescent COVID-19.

DNA for the CDR3: TGTGCCAGCAGTTACGTCAGGGATGGAGCCTACGAGCAGTACTTC. This codes for CASSYVRDGAYEQYF. The chain links TRBV6-2 or TRBV6-3 to TRBJ2-7; tentatively, D is TRBD1 (5 bases). Trimming pared 2 bases from V and 2 bases from J, leaving 13 bases between. This CDR3 has 15 amino acids. Germline-derived CDR1 and CDR2 are MNHEY and SVGEGT.